What follows are 14 T cell receptor beta chains derived from one specimen sequenced in a study of tumor and adjacent non-tumor tissue in lung cancer. No cell sorting was done before RNA was extracted from the tissue. TCRbeta libraries were built with three rounds of nested PCR, modified from ARM-PCR. TCRdb reprocessed the multiplex PCR reads with MiXCR, giving one entry per CDR3 protein. Of tens of thousands of distinct CDR3 sequences listed, about 67% are singletons. Source material: lung tumor tissue. The source is a man in his sixties with non-small cell lung cancer.

This clonotype was observed once. A clone one base away is much larger, so this may be a read error. The genes are TRBV20-1 and TRBJ2-7, with D uncertain. The germline V gene has CDR1 DFQATT and CDR2 SNEGSKA (reference sequence). The CDR3 runs to 11 residues. The CDR3 region is CRASREYEQYF. The CDR3 nucleotides read TGCAGAGCCTCAAGAGAATACGAGCAGTACTTC.

In the case of this clonotype: A much more abundant neighbour one base away suggests this may be a read error. V and J are TRBV7-9 and TRBJ2-1; no definite D call. The CDR3 runs 15 residues. CDR1 and CDR2 (germline): SEHNR, FQNEAQ (reference sequence). V was cut by 3 bases and J by 7 bases, with 16 bases left in between. The CDR3 sequence is CASSFSQAVKNEQFF. The CDR3, as DNA: TGTGCCAGCAGCTTTTCCCAGGCGGTGAAGAATGAGCAGTTCTTC.

This clonotype has just one count. Mismatch with germline at one junction end may stem from a read error. This rearrangement joins TRBV6-5 to TRBJ2-7; TRBD1 agrees at 8 bases. The CDR3 runs to 15 residues. Germline V gene sequence: CDR1 MNHEY, CDR2 SVGAGI. The CDR3 spells CASSPGGQATYEQYF. CDR3 in DNA: TGTGCCAGCAGCCCCGGGGGACAGGCCACCTACGAGCAATACTTC.

Worth noting for this clonotype: A much larger clone differs by one base, so this may be a read error. The chain joins TRBV6-5 to TRBJ2-2; 8 nucleotides align to TRBD1. This CDR3 comprises 17 residues. CDR1 MNHEY and CDR2 SVGAGI come from the germline V gene. CDR3 bases: TGTGCCAGCAGCCACAGGACAGGGAATGTAGGCACCGGGGTGCTGTTTTTT. Residues: CASSHRTGNVGTGVLFF.

This clonotype has a handful of counts. The CDR3 does not end in the conserved phenylalanine or tryptophan, so this is likely a read error. The chain recombines TRBV29-1 with TRBJ1-2; perhaps TRBD1 as D (6 bases). There are 14 residues in the CDR3. Trimming removed 1 base from V and 7 bases from J, with 16 bases in between. Germline loops: CDR1 SQVTM, CDR2 ANQGSEA. The CDR3 sequence is CSVEVLGASSGYTL. CDR3 nucleotide sequence: TGCAGCGTTGAAGTTTTGGGGGCCTCGAGTGGCTACACCTTA.

As concerns this clonotype: The junction shows a germline mismatch at one end, possibly a read error. The V and J genes are TRBV2 and TRBJ1-5; D gene ambiguous. The germline V gene encodes CDR1 SNHLY and CDR2 FYNNEI. The CDR3 has 15 amino acids. The CDR3 DNA reads as TGTGTCAGCAGTGAAGAAGGGTATAGAAATCAGCCCCAGCATTTT. As protein: CVSSEEGYRNQPQHF.

Note on this clonotype: The junction differs from germline at one of its ends, possibly a read error. V and J are TRBV20-1 and TRBJ2-1; D unresolved. CDR3 length: 15 amino acids. Germline V CDR1 and CDR2: DFQATT, SNEGSKA (reference sequence). CDR3 in amino acids: CSARTDGLSYNEQSF. The CDR3 DNA follows: TGCAGTGCTAGGACCGACGGGTTATCCTACAATGAGCAGTCCTTC.

This clonotype was detected only once. A junction boundary mismatches the germline segment, possibly from a read error. This chain uses TRBV12-3 or TRBV12-4 with TRBJ2-4; 7 bases match TRBD1. The CDR3 length is 15 residues. DNA for the CDR3: TGCGCCAGCAGTCCACTAGGGACAGTGGAAGGCATTCAGTACTTC. It is translated as CASSPLGTVEGIQYF.

The chain recombines TRBV20-1 with TRBJ2-2; unclear D gene. Between the trimmed V and J ends, which lost 6 bases and 6 bases, there was a span of 23 bases. Germline V gene lookup returns CDR1 DFQATT and CDR2 SNEGSKA (reference sequence). This CDR3 comprises 16 residues. This CDR3 reads CSAQMARDPRAGELFF. The CDR3 DNA reads TGCAGTGCCCAGATGGCTAGAGATCCCCGTGCCGGGGAGCTGTTTTTT.

As regards this clonotype: An end of the junction differs from the germline gene, which may be a read error. This chain uses TRBV6-6 with TRBJ1-4; D uncertain. The CDR3 extends over 13 amino acids. Germline assignment: CDR1 MNHNY and CDR2 SVGAGI (reference sequence). This CDR3 reads CASSRTTRTLLFF. The CDR3 DNA reads as TGCGCCAGCAGCCGAACGACCAGGACCCTCCTGTTTTTT.

This clonotype was found a few times. A much larger clonotype is one base distant, so this may be a read error. The chain has TRBV6-2 or TRBV6-3 and TRBJ1-3, with 8 nucleotides matching TRBD1. The CDR3 extends over 15 amino acids. Looked up from germline, CDR1 is MNHEY and CDR2 is SVGEGT. The CDR3 DNA sequence: TGTGTCAGCAGTGTTGGACAGGGCAGTGGAAACACCATATATTTT. Translating it yields CVSSVGQGSGNTIYF.

As to this clonotype: At one of its ends the junction is not consistent with the germline gene, which may arise from a read error. The gene calls are TRBV10-3 and TRBJ2-2; TRBD2 is a possible D gene (5 bases). Germline V gene data show CDR1 as ENHRY and CDR2 as SYGVKD. The CDR3 loop spans 14 amino acids. CDR3 sequence reads: CTISVGSSTGELFF. CDR3 DNA sequence: TGTACCATCAGTGTTGGGTCCTCCACCGGGGAGCTGTTCTTT.

Note on this clonotype: This may be a read error, as it is one base from a much larger clone. The V and J genes are TRBV2 and TRBJ2-3; D remains ambiguous. The germline V gene encodes CDR1 SNHLY and CDR2 FYNNEI. V was shortened by 3 bases and J by 1 base, with 5 bases between the two germline ends. The CDR3 runs to 13 residues. CDR3 sequence (DNA): TGTGCCAGCAGTGAGATCCGCACAGATACGCAGTATTTT. This gives the protein CASSEIRTDTQYF.

This clonotype has a handful of counts. The chain couples TRBV5-6 to TRBJ2-1; D is possibly TRBD2 (6 bases). V was clipped by 1 base and J by 0 bases, with 26 bases between them. The germline V gene has CDR1 SGHDT and CDR2 YYEEEE. This CDR3 contains 21 residues. Here the CDR3 DNA reads TGTGCCAGCAGCTTGAGACAGTCTAGCGAGTTCTCCGGGGTCTCCTACAATGAGCAGTTCTTC. Its protein is CASSLRQSSEFSGVSYNEQFF.